This passage covers 9 T cell receptor beta chains from one sample sequenced in a study of control samples from healthy donors and cancer patients. Repertoires were generated with immunoSEQ multiplex PCR, while TCRdb's copy carries only in-frame clones and drops some. Of approximately 74,000 clones listed, about 95% were seen once; the top ten hold 2.5% to 3%. The sample taken for sequencing was blood. The receptor set was obtained from a woman in her twenties or thirties in good health.

J is TRBJ1-1 and V is TRBV5-1, with D possibly matching TRBD1 (6 bases). The CDR3 has 15 residues. Trimming stripped 4 bases from V and 0 bases from J, with 13 bases between. Germline lookup yields CDR1 SGHRS and CDR2 YFSETQ. In nucleotides, the CDR3 is TGCGCCAGCAGCGGCTCCCGACAGGTGAACACTGAAGCTTTCTTT. Translating it yields CASSGSRQVNTEAFF.

The J gene is TRBJ2-1, the V gene TRBV28; 9 nucleotides match TRBD1. Trimming removed 8 bases from V and 1 base from J; junction bases left unmatched: 9. Per the germline V gene, CDR1 is MDHEN and CDR2 is SYDVKM. The CDR3 loop spans 16 amino acids. The CDR3 reads CASSQTGTGSYNEQFF. CDR3 nucleotide sequence: TGTGCCAGCTCTCAAACCGGGACAGGGTCCTACAATGAGCAGTTCTTC.

The chain couples TRBV24-1 to TRBJ1-5; 7 bases map to TRBD1. The CDR3 length is 14 residues. The germline V gene encodes CDR1 KGHDR and CDR2 SFDVKD. V lost 3 bases to trimming and J lost 6 bases; unmatched junction nucleotides: 4. CDR3 in amino acids: CATSDATGLQPQHF. CDR3 sequence (DNA): TGTGCCACCAGTGATGCGACAGGGCTTCAGCCCCAGCATTTT.

The chain employs TRBV10-3 and TRBJ2-7, with 8 bases aligning to TRBD2. J lost 3 bases, V lost 8 bases, and 9 bases had no gene match. CDR1 is ENHRY and CDR2 is SYGVKD in the germline V gene. The CDR3 has 14 residues. The CDR3 protein is CAISDLGLVYEQYV. CDR3 in DNA: TGTGCCATCTCCGATTTGGGACTAGTCTACGAGCAGTACGTC.

This chain connects TRBV7-9 to TRBJ1-3, with unresolved D. Trimming cost V 1 base and J 0 bases, with 13 bases left between them. From germline, CDR1 is SEHNR and CDR2 FQNEAQ (reference sequence). This CDR3 region has 17 residues. The CDR3 is CASSLDRAANSGNTIYF. DNA for the CDR3: TGTGCCAGCAGCTTAGATAGGGCCGCCAACTCTGGAAACACCATATATTTT.

V usage is TRBV10-2 and J usage is TRBJ1-3; D gene unclear. Germline loops: CDR1 WSHSY, CDR2 SAAADI. The CDR3 contains 14 residues. Between the trimmed V and J ends, which lost 10 bases and 0 bases, there was a span of 13 bases. The CDR3 here is CATLAGLSGNTIYF. The CDR3 coding sequence is TGCGCCACCCTCGCGGGCCTCTCTGGAAACACCATATATTTT.

The chain uses TRBV19 and TRBJ2-7; tentative D call: TRBD1 (5 bases). The CDR3 totals 13 residues. The germline V gene has CDR1 LNHDA and CDR2 SQIVND (reference sequence). V was pared by 3 bases and J by 7 bases, with 13 bases between. The CDR3 is CASSISFNREQYV. In DNA form, the CDR3 reads TGTGCCAGTAGTATTTCTTTCAACAGGGAGCAGTACGTC.

This chain connects TRBV11-2 to TRBJ2-1; 9 positions match TRBD2. CDR1 is SGHAT, CDR2 FQNNGV, per germline. V lost 5 bases to trimming and J lost 0 bases; unmatched junction nucleotides: 14. This CDR3 comprises 19 residues. The DNA of the CDR3 is TGTGCCAGCAGCAAGAGAGGACTAGCGTTATCGAGCTCCTACAATGAGCAGTTCTTC. This sequence encodes CASSKRGLALSSSYNEQFF.

The gene calls are TRBV19 and TRBJ2-1; 10 nucleotides line up with TRBD1. The CDR3 is made up of 15 amino acids. Germline CDR1 LNHDA, CDR2 SQIVND (reference sequence). Trimming took 5 bases from V and 10 from J; bases not matched to a gene: 11. The CDR3 spells CASSSSGTGEKEQFF. CDR3 DNA: TGTGCCAGTAGTTCCTCCGGGACAGGGGAAAAGGAGCAGTTCTTC.